These 5 T cell receptor beta chains were sequenced from one sample in a study of blood T cell repertoires in COVID-19. Generated by immunoSEQ multiplex PCR, the TCRdb table keeps only in-frame clones and is missing some. The table lists tens of thousands of clones, about 90% of them singletons. Sequenced sample: peripheral blood. The source is a human donor with active COVID-19. The donor label of this sample is uncertain.

This chain connects TRBV5-8 to TRBJ1-1, with 9 bases fitting TRBD1. Trimming took 2 bases from V and 6 from J; bases not matched to a gene: 5. This CDR3 comprises 14 residues. Germline CDR1 and CDR2: SGHTS and YDEGEE. The CDR3: CASSLQGASPEAFF. The CDR3 region has the DNA TGTGCCAGCAGCTTACAGGGGGCGAGTCCTGAAGCTTTCTTT. Looking up the rest from reference TRBV5-8 and TRBJ1-1 gives the full variable domain: EAGVTQSPTHLIKTRGQQATLRCSPISGHTSVYWYQQALGLGLQFLLWYDEGEERNRGNFPPRFSGRQFPNYSSELNVNALELEDSALYLCASSLQGASPEAFFGQGTRLTVV.

The gene calls are TRBV11-2 and TRBJ2-3; 12 bases map to TRBD2. The CDR3 spans 16 residues. V dropped 6 bases and J dropped 2; count of bases not matched to a gene: 6. Germline V lookup: CDR1 SGHAT, CDR2 FQNNGV. The CDR3 DNA is TGTGCCAGCAGTTACCGACTAGCGGGGGTCACAGATACGCAGTATTTT. Its protein is CASSYRLAGVTDTQYF.

This chain uses TRBV7-8 with TRBJ1-5, with 8 bases aligning to TRBD1. Germline CDR1 is SGHVS and CDR2 is FQNEAQ. This CDR3 comprises 16 residues. Trimming removed 2 bases from V and 4 bases from J; junction bases left unmatched: 7. In DNA, the CDR3 is TGTGCCAGCAGCTTACGGACAGGGTGGAGTAATCAGCCCCAGCATTTT. This encodes CASSLRTGWSNQPQHF.

This chain uses TRBV7-2 with TRBJ2-5; perhaps TRBD2 as D (5 bases). This CDR3 comprises 15 residues. The V and J ends lost 1 base and 6 bases respectively, with 15 bases between them. Germline CDR1 reads SGHTA; CDR2 reads FQGNSA. The chain's CDR3 is CASSLDSGSRKTQYF. As DNA, the CDR3 is TGTGCCAGCAGCTTAGATTCGGGGAGTCGGAAGACCCAGTACTTC.

V usage is TRBV4-3 and J usage is TRBJ1-4; 9 bases map to TRBD1. Germline CDR1 is LGHNA and CDR2 is YSLEER. Unmatched junction bases numbered 5, after V lost 4 bases and J lost 5 bases. This CDR3 has 15 amino acids. CDR3 DNA: TGCGCCAGCAGCCTGACCGGGACAGGGAATGAAAAACTGTTTTTT. Translation: CASSLTGTGNEKLFF.